This section outlines one TCR beta chain sequence together with its context. What it binds is unknown. The entry originates in a study of PD-1 blockade in classical Hodgkin lymphoma. Study as a whole: Every 2 weeks, patients got 3 mg/kg intravenous nivolumab.

The method was immunoSEQ multiplex PCR; TCRdb's version includes in-frame clones alone and lacks a portion of them. The sample yields 34,000 or so clones, around 90% seen once. Study results and limitations: By cycle point C4D1, TCR diversity had risen significantly in CD4+ cells (but not CD8+ cells). Newly diagnosed patients were reported to exhibit reduced baseline TCR diversity relative to healthy donors.

The germline CDR1 and CDR2 sequences are MGHDK and SYGVNS. The CDR3 loop spans 14 amino acids. J lost 9 bases, V lost 5 bases, and 4 bases had no gene match. Noted time point: cycle 4 day 1 (C4D1), after around six weeks of nivolumab. Every patient had relapsed following autologous stem cell transplantation, and cohorts differed in brentuximab vedotin exposure. Thawed PBMCs underwent magnetic negative selection to yield purified CD4+ T cells. V and J are TRBV25-1 and TRBJ1-6, with 10 bases lining up with TRBD1. This receptor was identified in a human donor with classical Hodgkin lymphoma. The sequencing here drew on CD4+ T cells from blood, taken before the fourth cycle of nivolumab. The CDR3 spells CASSTGTGVSPLHF. CDR3 DNA sequence: TGTGCCAGCAGTACCGGGACAGGGGTTTCACCCCTCCACTTT.